This T cell receptor beta chain was obtained from a study of blood T cells in healthy people across ages. General study results and limits: Versus aged donors, long-lived donors had higher diversity and more naive CD4+ cells.

Comments on this clonotype: The antigen is not known.

V shed 1 base and J 7 bases; nucleotides not matched to a gene: 7. The CDR3 is made up of 15 amino acids. Germline V lookup: CDR1 SQVTM, CDR2 ANQGSEA. Through a sample-barcoded 5' primer and a J-beta primer mix, a second PCR was run for 7 to 11 cycles. MiXCR, run by TCRdb on the 5' RACE reads, gives a single entry per CDR3 protein. This table holds approximately 800,000 distinct CDR3 sequences, roughly 60% found once. This TCR came from a man younger than 40 in good health. The chain carries TRBV29-1 and TRBJ2-7, with 13 bases identical to TRBD2. The sequencing sample was made of blood. The CDR3 loop reads CSVEVGLAGLGEQYF. In DNA form, the CDR3 reads TGCAGCGTTGAAGTGGGACTAGCGGGATTGGGAGAGCAGTACTTC.